Reported below is one TCR beta chain. No antigen is known for it. The record originates from a study of shared clonotypes between healthy human individuals. Overall study results and limits: What naive subsets generally showed was a larger estimated richness than memory subsets showed.

Every subset had its genomic DNA shared out evenly among several immunoSEQ plates. Sequencing used immunoSEQ multiplex PCR; TCRdb keeps in-frame clones, though not all of them. The table lists some 980,000 clones, approximately 80% of them singletons, with around 1.5% in the top ten. Division of CD4+ cells produced a CD45RA+ naive subset and a CD45RA-negative memory subset. Deletions cut 0 bases from V and 4 bases from J, with 16 bases between. CDR1 and CDR2 (germline): WNHNN, SYGVQD (reference sequence). The CDR3 is made up of 17 amino acids. The chain uses TRBV10-1 and TRBJ1-5; D remains unclear. This TCR was sampled from a man younger than 35 in good health. The source material was memory CD4+ T cells sorted from blood. Documented subset: CD45RA-negative fraction. In nucleotides, the CDR3 is TGCGCCAGCAGTGAGTCTGAGGGCAGCCGGCTAAATCAGCCCCAGCATTTT. It translates to CASSESEGSRLNQPQHF.